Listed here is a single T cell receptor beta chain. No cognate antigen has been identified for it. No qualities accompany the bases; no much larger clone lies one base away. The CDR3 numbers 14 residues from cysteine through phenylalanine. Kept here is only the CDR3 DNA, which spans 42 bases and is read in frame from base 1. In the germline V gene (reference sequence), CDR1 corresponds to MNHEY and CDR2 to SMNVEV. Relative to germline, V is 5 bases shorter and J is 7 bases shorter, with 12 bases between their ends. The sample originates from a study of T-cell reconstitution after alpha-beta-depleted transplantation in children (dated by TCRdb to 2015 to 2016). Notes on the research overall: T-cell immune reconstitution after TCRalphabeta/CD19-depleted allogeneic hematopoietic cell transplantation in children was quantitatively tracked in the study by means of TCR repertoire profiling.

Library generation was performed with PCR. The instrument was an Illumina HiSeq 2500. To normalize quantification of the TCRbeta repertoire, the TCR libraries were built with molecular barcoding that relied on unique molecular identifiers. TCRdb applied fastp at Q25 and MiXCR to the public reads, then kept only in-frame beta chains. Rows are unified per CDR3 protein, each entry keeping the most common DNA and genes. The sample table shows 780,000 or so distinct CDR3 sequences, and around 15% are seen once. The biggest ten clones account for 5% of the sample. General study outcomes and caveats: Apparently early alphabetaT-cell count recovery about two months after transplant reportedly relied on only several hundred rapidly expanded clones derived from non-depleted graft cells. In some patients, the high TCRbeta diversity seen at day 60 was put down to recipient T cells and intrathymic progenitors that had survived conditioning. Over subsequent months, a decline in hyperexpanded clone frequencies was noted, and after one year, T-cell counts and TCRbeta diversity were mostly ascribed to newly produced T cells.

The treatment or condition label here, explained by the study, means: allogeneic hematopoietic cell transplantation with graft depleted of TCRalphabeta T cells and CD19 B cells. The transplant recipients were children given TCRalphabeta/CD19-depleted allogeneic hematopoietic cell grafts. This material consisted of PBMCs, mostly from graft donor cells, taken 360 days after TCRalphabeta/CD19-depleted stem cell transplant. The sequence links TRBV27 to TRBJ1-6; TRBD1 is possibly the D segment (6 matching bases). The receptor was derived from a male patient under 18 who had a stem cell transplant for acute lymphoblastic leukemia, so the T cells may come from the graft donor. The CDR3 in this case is CASSPQGSNSPLHF. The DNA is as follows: TGTGCCAGCAGTCCACAGGGATCCAATTCACCCCTCCACTTT.